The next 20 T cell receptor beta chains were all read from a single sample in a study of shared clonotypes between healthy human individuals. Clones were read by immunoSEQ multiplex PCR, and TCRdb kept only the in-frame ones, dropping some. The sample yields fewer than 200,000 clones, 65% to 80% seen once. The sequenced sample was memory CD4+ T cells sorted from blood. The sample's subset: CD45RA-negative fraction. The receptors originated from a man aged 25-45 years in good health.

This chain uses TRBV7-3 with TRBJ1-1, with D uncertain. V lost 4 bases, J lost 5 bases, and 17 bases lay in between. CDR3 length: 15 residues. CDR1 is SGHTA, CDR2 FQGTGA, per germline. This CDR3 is CASSSNNDRATEAFF. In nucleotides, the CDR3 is TGTGCCAGCAGCTCAAACAACGACCGGGCTACTGAAGCTTTCTTT.

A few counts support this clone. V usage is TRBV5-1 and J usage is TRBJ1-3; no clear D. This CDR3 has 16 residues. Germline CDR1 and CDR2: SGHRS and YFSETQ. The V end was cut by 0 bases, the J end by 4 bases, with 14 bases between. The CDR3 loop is CASSLDQELRGNTIYF. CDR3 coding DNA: TGCGCCAGCAGCTTGGATCAGGAACTAAGGGGAAACACCATATATTTT.

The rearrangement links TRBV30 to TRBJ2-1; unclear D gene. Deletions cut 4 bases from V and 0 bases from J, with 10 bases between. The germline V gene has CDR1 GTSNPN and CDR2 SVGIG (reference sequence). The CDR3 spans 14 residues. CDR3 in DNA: TGTGCCTGGACTGATGTATTCTCCTACAATGAGCAGTTCTTC. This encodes CAWTDVFSYNEQFF.

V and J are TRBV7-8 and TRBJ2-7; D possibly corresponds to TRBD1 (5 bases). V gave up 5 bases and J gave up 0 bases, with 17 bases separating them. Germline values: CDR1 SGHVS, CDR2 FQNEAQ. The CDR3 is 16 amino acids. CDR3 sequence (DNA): TGTGCCAGCAGCCGGCTTAGGGGCGCCGCCTCCTACGAGCAGTACTTC. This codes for CASSRLRGAASYEQYF.

The CDR3 is CASRPRGLRTDTQYF. CDR3 coding DNA: TGTGCCAGCAGACCACGGGGGTTACGGACAGATACGCAGTATTTT. The chain has TRBV14 and TRBJ2-3; tentative D call: TRBD2 (6 bases). Trimming removed 6 bases at V and 3 bases at J, with 16 bases between. Germline V gives CDR1 SGHDN, CDR2 FVKESK. The length of the CDR3 is 15 residues.

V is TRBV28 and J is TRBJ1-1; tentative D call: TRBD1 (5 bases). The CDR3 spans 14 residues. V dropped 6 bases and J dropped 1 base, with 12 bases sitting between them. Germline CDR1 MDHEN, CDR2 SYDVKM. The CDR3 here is CASSSTGGNTEAFF. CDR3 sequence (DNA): TGTGCCAGCAGCTCGACTGGGGGGAACACTGAAGCTTTCTTT.

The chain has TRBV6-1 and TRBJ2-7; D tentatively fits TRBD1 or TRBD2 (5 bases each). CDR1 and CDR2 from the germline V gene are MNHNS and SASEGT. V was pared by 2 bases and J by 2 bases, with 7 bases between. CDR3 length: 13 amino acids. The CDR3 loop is CASSEQGPYEQYF. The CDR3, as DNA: TGTGCCAGCAGTGAACAGGGACCCTACGAGCAGTACTTC.

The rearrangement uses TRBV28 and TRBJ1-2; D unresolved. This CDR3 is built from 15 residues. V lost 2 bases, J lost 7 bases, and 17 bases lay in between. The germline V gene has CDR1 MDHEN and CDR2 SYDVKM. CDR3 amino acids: CASSLQPGLMFGYTF. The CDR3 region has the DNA TGTGCCAGCAGTTTACAGCCGGGCTTAATGTTTGGCTACACCTTC.

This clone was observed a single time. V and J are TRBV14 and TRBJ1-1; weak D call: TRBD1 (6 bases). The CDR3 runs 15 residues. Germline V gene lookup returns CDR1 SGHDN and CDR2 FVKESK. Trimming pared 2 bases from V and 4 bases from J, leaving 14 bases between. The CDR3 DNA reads TGTGCCAGCAGCCAACTTAGGGGGGAAGGCACTGAAGCTTTCTTT. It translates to CASSQLRGEGTEAFF.

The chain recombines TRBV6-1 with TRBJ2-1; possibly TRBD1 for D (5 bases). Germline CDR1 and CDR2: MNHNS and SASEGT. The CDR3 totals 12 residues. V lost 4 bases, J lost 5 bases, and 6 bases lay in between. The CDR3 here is CASSAGNNEQFF. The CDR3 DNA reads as TGTGCCAGCAGTGCAGGGAACAATGAGCAGTTCTTC.

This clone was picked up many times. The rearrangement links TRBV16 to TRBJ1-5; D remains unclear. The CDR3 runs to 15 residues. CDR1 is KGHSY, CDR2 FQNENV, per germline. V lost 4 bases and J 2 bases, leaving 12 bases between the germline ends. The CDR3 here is CASSPGWLGNQPQHF. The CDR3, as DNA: TGTGCCAGCAGCCCTGGCTGGCTAGGCAATCAGCCCCAGCATTTT.

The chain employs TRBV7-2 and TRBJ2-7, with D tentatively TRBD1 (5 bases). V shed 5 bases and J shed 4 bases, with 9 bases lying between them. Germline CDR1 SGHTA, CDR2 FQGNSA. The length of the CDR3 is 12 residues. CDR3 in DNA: TGTGCCAGCAGCGGGGCCCTATACGAGCAGTACTTC. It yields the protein CASSGALYEQYF.

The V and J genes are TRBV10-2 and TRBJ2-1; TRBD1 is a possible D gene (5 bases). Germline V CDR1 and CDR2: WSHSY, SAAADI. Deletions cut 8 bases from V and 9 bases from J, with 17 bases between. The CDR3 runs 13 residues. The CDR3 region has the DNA TGCGCCAGCGGGGCGGAGTCTTGGGGTGAGCAGTTCTTC. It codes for CASGAESWGEQFF.

Here the CDR3 DNA reads TGTGCCAGCAGCTTAGGGAGAATGGCCGGGGAGCTGTTTTTT. Encoded protein: CASSLGRMAGELFF. The chain couples TRBV7-9 to TRBJ2-2; D is undetermined. The CDR3 totals 14 residues. Trimming took 1 base from V and 6 from J, leaving 9 bases between them. The germline gives CDR1 SEHNR, CDR2 FQNEAQ (reference sequence).

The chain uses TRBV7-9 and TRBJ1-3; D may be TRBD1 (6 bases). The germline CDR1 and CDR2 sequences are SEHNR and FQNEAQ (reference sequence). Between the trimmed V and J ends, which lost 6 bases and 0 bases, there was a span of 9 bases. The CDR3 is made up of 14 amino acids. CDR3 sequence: CASRSQGSGNTIYF. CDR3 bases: TGTGCCAGCAGATCACAGGGCTCTGGAAACACCATATATTTT.

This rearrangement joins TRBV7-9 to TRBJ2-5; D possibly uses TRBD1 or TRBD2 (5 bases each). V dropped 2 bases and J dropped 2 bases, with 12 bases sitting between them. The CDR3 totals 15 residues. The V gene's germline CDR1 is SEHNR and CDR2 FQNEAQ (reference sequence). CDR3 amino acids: CASSLWDARQETQYF. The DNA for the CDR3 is TGTGCCAGCAGCTTATGGGACGCGAGACAAGAGACCCAGTACTTC.

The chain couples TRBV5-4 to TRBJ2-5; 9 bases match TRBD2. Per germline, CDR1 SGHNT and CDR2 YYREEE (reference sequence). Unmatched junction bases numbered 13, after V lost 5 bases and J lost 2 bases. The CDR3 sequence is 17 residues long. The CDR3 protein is CASSPSGAIRVQETQYF. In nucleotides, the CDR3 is TGTGCCAGCAGTCCTAGCGGGGCAATACGGGTTCAAGAGACCCAGTACTTC.

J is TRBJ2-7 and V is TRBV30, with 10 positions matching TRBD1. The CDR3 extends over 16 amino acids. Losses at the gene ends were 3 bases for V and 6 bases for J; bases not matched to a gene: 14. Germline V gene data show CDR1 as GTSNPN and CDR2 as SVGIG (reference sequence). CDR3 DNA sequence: TGTGCCTGGAGAAACCCCGGGACAGGGGTAGTAGGCGAGCAGTACTTC. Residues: CAWRNPGTGVVGEQYF.

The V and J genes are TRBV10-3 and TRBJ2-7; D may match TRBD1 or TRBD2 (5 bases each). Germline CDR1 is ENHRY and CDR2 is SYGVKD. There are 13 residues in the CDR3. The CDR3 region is CAPGATTTYEQYF. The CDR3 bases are TGTGCTCCCGGGGCCACTACTACCTACGAGCAGTACTTC.

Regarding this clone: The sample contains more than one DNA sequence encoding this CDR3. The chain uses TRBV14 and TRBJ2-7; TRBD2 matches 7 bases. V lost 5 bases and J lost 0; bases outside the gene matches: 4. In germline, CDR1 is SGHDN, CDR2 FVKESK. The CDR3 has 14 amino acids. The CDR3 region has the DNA TGTGCCAGCAGCTTCGGCGGGAGCTCCTACGAGCAGTACTTC. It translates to CASSFGGSSYEQYF. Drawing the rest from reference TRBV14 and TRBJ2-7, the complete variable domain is EAGVTQFPSHSVIEKGQTVTLRCDPISGHDNLYWYRRVMGKEIKFLLHFVKESKQDESGMPNNRFLAERTGGTYSTLKVQPAELEDSGVYFCASSFGGSSYEQYFGPGTRLTVT.